A single sample is the source of the 20 T cell receptor beta chains below, sequenced in a study of T-cell reconstitution after alpha-beta-depleted transplantation in children. Unique molecular identifiers were incorporated when the TCRbeta library was constructed. TCRdb called the PCR reads again in MiXCR, with one record for every CDR3 protein. This sample has around 700,000 distinct CDR3 sequences, with roughly 14% found just once. Sequencing used PBMCs, obtained before TCRalphabeta/CD19-depleted stem cell transplant. The receptors originated from a girl aged 2 to 9 with congenital amegakaryocytic thrombocytopenia, due to receive a stem cell transplant.

This clonotype occurred once. This chain connects TRBV20-1 to TRBJ2-7; possibly TRBD1 for D (5 bases). Trimming took off 7 bases at V and 5 bases at J, with 21 bases between the two ends. Germline assignment: CDR1 DFQATT and CDR2 SNEGSKA (reference sequence). CDR3 size: 14 residues. The CDR3 DNA reads as TGCAGTGTCACATCGCTGGGCAGGGTCGACGAGCAGTACTTC. It translates to CSVTSLGRVDEQYF.

J is TRBJ2-3 and V is TRBV5-1, with 13 positions matching TRBD2. This CDR3 has 16 residues. The V segment lost 6 bases and the J segment 3 bases; nucleotides outside the gene matches: 7. Germline assignment: CDR1 SGHRS and CDR2 YFSETQ. The CDR3, as DNA: TGCGCCAGCACGCAGGGACTAGCGGGGATGACAGATACGCAGTATTTT. As protein: CASTQGLAGMTDTQYF.

In this sample, this clonotype turned up a few times. This chain links TRBV12-3 or TRBV12-4 with TRBJ1-2; 8 bases map to TRBD1. The CDR3 length is 13 residues. J lost 7 bases, V lost 3 bases, and 4 bases had no gene match. This CDR3 reads CASSLDRVGGYTF. In DNA form, the CDR3 reads TGTGCCAGCAGTTTGGACAGGGTCGGTGGCTACACCTTC.

This clonotype has a count of ten or more. This chain uses TRBV18 with TRBJ1-1; TRBD1 is a possible D gene (5 bases). Germline assignment: CDR1 KGHSH and CDR2 LQKENI. The CDR3 spans 14 residues. Between the trimmed V and J ends, which lost 4 bases and 0 bases, there was a span of 9 bases. CDR3 bases: TGTGCCAGCTCACAGGGGTTGGTGAACACTGAAGCTTTCTTT. Encoded protein: CASSQGLVNTEAFF.

This clonotype was seen repeatedly, ten times or more. The chain is built from TRBV20-1 and TRBJ2-2, with 12 bases matching TRBD2. Looked up from germline, CDR1 is DFQATT and CDR2 is SNEGSKA (reference sequence). The ends lost 6 bases at V and 5 bases at J; junction bases unmatched: 4. The CDR3 loop spans 14 amino acids. CDR3 sequence reads: CSATTSGRTGELFF. The CDR3 DNA reads as TGCAGTGCGACGACTAGCGGGAGAACCGGGGAGCTGTTTTTT.

This sequence joins TRBV7-9 and TRBJ2-2, with TRBD1 identical over 8 bases. J gave up 2 bases and V 5 bases, and 1 base lay outside the gene matches. The CDR3 is 14 residues long. Germline V gene data show CDR1 as SEHNR and CDR2 as FQNEAQ (reference sequence). CDR3 region: CASSGQGNTGELFF. In DNA form, the CDR3 reads TGTGCCAGCAGCGGACAGGGAAACACCGGGGAGCTGTTTTTT.

This clonotype was counted ten times or more. This chain connects TRBV5-4 to TRBJ2-2; 9 nucleotides align to TRBD2. Germline V CDR1 and CDR2: SGHNT, YYREEE (reference sequence). V shed 3 bases, J shed 1 base, and the junction held 13 bases outside the gene matches. There are 19 residues in the CDR3. In DNA, the CDR3 is TGTGCCAGCAGCTCCAACTTAGCGGGAGACCTCCTGAACACCGGGGAGCTGTTTTTT. It specifies CASSSNLAGDLLNTGELFF.

In this sample, this clonotype turned up many times. The chain employs TRBV5-1 and TRBJ2-5; TRBD1 might be the D (6 bases). There are 12 residues in the CDR3. Germline V lookup: CDR1 SGHRS, CDR2 YFSETQ. V was shortened by 4 bases and J by 9 bases, with 13 bases between the two germline ends. CDR3 region: CASSEDRRAQYF. The CDR3 DNA reads TGCGCCAGCAGCGAGGACAGAAGGGCCCAGTACTTC.

This clonotype was recorded a few times. The rearrangement links TRBV7-3 to TRBJ2-1; TRBD2 agrees at 12 bases. The CDR3 covers 16 residues. The trim removed 4 bases at V and 6 bases at J, leaving 7 bases unmatched. Looked up from germline, CDR1 is SGHTA and CDR2 is FQGTGA. This CDR3 is CASSSSLAGGFNEQFF. The CDR3 DNA sequence: TGTGCCAGCAGCTCCTCACTAGCGGGAGGTTTCAATGAGCAGTTCTTC. The full variable domain, rest sourced from reference TRBV7-3 and TRBJ2-1, is GAGVSQTPSNKVTEKGKYVELRCDPISGHTALYWYRQSLGQGPEFLIYFQGTGAADDSGLPNDRFFAVRPEGSVSTLKIQRTERGDSAVYLCASSSSLAGGFNEQFFGPGTRLTVL.

The rearrangement joins TRBV12-3 or TRBV12-4 to TRBJ2-7, with TRBD1 identical over 9 bases. Trimming took 6 bases from V and 2 from J; bases not matched to a gene: 5. The CDR3 is 14 residues long. The CDR3 DNA reads as TGTGCCAGCAGAGGGACAGGGAATACCTACGAGCAGTACTTC. As protein: CASRGTGNTYEQYF.

This clonotype showed up just a few times. This chain uses TRBV5-1 with TRBJ2-1; 12 bases are a match to TRBD2. V was clipped by 4 bases and J by 6 bases; unmatched bases: 11. The length of the CDR3 is 17 residues. From germline, CDR1 is SGHRS and CDR2 YFSETQ. CDR3 bases: TGCGCCAGCAGCACGGACCTGACTAGCGGGAGAGGCAATGAGCAGTTCTTC. It encodes CASSTDLTSGRGNEQFF.

In this sample, this clonotype turned up many times. The rearrangement joins TRBV20-1 to TRBJ2-3, with D possibly matching TRBD2 (6 bases). The CDR3 is made up of 14 amino acids. Trimming stripped 5 bases from V and 4 bases from J, with 16 bases between. The germline V gene has CDR1 DFQATT and CDR2 SNEGSKA (reference sequence). CDR3 coding DNA: TGCAGTGCTTCTGAGCGGGTCGTGGCAGATACGCAGTATTTT. Amino acid sequence: CSASERVVADTQYF.

This clonotype was seen a handful of times. The junction departs from germline at one end; a sequencing error may be responsible. The V call is TRBV4-1, the J call TRBJ2-2; no firm D call. Germline loops: CDR1 MGHRA, CDR2 YSYEKL. CDR3 length: 17 residues. DNA of the CDR3: TGCGCCAGTAGCCAAGGGAATAGGGCGAGGCGCGGCGGGGAGCTGTTTTTT. It specifies CASSQGNRARRGGELFF.

Comments on this clonotype: Being one base from a much bigger clone, this may be a read error. The chain uses TRBV2 and TRBJ2-1, with D perhaps matching TRBD1 (5 bases). The length of the CDR3 is 12 residues. CDR1 is SNHLY and CDR2 is FYNNEI in the germline V gene. Here the CDR3 reads CASSEYRNEQSF. The CDR3 DNA follows: TGTGCCAGCAGTGAATACAGGAATGAGCAGTCCTTC.

This clonotype came up many times. This chain uses TRBV29-1 with TRBJ2-1; 8 bases are a match to TRBD2. With V trimmed by 4 bases and J by 7 bases, 12 bases remained unmatched. The CDR3 is 15 residues long. Germline CDR1 SQVTM, CDR2 ANQGSEA. CDR3 amino acids: CSVVLADPARNEQFF. The CDR3 bases are TGCAGCGTTGTACTAGCGGATCCGGCACGGAATGAGCAGTTCTTC.

This clonotype was picked up a small number of times. The V and J genes are TRBV25-1 and TRBJ1-1, with 9 bases lining up with TRBD1. The CDR3 consists of 16 residues. Per germline, CDR1 MGHDK and CDR2 SYGVNS. Losses at the gene ends were 5 bases for V and 1 base for J; bases not matched to a gene: 8. The CDR3 sequence: CASSRALGQGNTEAFF. CDR3 DNA sequence: TGTGCCAGCAGTAGAGCCCTGGGACAGGGGAACACTGAAGCTTTCTTT.

This clonotype was picked up a small number of times. The chain links TRBV7-2 to TRBJ2-5, with 10 bases that match TRBD1. After removal of 9 bases from V and 4 bases from J, the junction contained 5 bases not matched to a gene. Germline V CDR1 and CDR2: SGHTA, FQGNSA. The CDR3 length is 13 residues. This chain's CDR3 is CASLRDRGETQYF. The DNA for the CDR3 is TGTGCCAGTCTCCGGGACAGGGGAGAGACCCAGTACTTC.

This clonotype was observed many times. The V and J genes are TRBV20-1 and TRBJ2-3, with TRBD2 identical over 10 bases. The V and J ends lost 4 bases and 5 bases, in that order; junction bases with no gene match: 9. The germline gives CDR1 DFQATT, CDR2 SNEGSKA (reference sequence). The CDR3 is 15 amino acids. The CDR3 bases are TGCAGTGCTACTCTTCTAGCGGGAGATGGAGATACGCAGTATTTT. This encodes CSATLLAGDGDTQYF.

The CDR3 loop reads CAISESSGTPDYEQYF. The CDR3 coding sequence is TGTGCCATCAGTGAGTCTTCCGGGACACCGGACTACGAGCAGTACTTC. The V and J genes are TRBV10-3 and TRBJ2-7; D may be TRBD1 (6 bases). V was pared by 0 bases and J by 3 bases, with 15 bases between. Germline values: CDR1 ENHRY, CDR2 SYGVKD. This CDR3 contains 16 residues.

The V call is TRBV20-1, the J call TRBJ2-1, with 9 bases matching TRBD2. Germline lookup yields CDR1 DFQATT and CDR2 SNEGSKA (reference sequence). J gave up 0 bases and V 6 bases, and 6 bases lay outside the gene matches. The CDR3 covers 15 residues. In nucleotides, the CDR3 is TGCAGTGCCCCGACTAGCGGACGCTCCTACAATGAGCAGTTCTTC. This codes for CSAPTSGRSYNEQFF.